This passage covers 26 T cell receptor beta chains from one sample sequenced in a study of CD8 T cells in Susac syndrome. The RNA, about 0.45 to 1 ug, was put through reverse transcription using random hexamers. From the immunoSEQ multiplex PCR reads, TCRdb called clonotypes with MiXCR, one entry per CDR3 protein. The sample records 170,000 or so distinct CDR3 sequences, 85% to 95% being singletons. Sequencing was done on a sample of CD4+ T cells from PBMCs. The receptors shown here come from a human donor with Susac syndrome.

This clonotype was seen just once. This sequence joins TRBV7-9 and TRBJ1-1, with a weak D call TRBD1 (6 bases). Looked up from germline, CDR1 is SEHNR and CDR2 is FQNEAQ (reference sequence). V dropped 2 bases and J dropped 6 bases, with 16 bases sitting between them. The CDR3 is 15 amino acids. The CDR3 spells CASSLRAVGGSEAFF. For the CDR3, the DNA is TGTGCCAGCAGCTTACGGGCCGTCGGGGGCTCTGAAGCTTTCTTT.

CDR3 region: CASSVGLATTDTQYF. CDR3 DNA sequence: TGTGCCAGCAGCGTGGGACTAGCGACGACAGATACGCAGTATTTT. The chain couples TRBV9 to TRBJ2-3; 10 bases fit TRBD2. The germline V gene encodes CDR1 SGDLS and CDR2 YYNGEE. CDR3 size: 15 residues. Losses at the gene ends were 2 bases for V and 3 bases for J; bases not matched to a gene: 3.

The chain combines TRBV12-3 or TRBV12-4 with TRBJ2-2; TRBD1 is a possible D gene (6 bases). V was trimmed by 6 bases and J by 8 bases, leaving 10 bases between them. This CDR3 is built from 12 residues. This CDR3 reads CASREGEGELFF. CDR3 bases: TGTGCCAGCAGAGAGGGGGAAGGGGAGCTGTTTTTT.

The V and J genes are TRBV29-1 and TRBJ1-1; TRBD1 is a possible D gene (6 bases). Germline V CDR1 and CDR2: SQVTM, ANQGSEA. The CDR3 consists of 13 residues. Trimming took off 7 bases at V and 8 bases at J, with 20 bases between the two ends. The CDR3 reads CSARDGAGGEAFF. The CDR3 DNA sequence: TGCAGCGCCCGGGACGGCGCGGGGGGCGAAGCTTTCTTT.

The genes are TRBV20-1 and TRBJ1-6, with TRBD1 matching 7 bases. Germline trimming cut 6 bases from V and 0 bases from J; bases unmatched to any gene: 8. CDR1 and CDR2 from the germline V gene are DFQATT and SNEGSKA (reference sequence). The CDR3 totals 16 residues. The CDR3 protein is CSAVAGGSSYNSPLHF. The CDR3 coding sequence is TGCAGTGCCGTCGCAGGGGGAAGCTCCTATAATTCACCCCTCCACTTT.

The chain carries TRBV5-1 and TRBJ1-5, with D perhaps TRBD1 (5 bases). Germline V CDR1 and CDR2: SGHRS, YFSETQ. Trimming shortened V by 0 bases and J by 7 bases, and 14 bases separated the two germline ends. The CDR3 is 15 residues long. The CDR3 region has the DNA TGCGCCAGCAGCTTGGCCGGGGGAGGGGAACAGCCCCAGCATTTT. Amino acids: CASSLAGGGEQPQHF.

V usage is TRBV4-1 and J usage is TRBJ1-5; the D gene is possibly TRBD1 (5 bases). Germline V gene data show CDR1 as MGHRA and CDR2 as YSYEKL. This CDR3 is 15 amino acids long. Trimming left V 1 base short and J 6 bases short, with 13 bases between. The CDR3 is CASSQGQGSGQPQHF. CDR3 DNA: TGCGCCAGCAGCCAAGGTCAGGGTAGCGGTCAGCCCCAGCATTTT.

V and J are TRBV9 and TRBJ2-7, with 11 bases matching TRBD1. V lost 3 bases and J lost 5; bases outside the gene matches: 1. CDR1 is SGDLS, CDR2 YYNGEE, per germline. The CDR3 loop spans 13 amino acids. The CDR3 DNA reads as TGTGCCAGCAGCGGGACAGGGGGCCACGAGCAGTACTTC. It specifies CASSGTGGHEQYF. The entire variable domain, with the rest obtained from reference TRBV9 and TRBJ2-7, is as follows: DSGVTQTPKHLITATGQRVTLRCSPRSGDLSVYWYQQSLDQGLQFLIQYYNGEERAKGNILERFSAQQFPDLHSELNLSSLELGDSALYFCASSGTGGHEQYFGPGTRLTVT.

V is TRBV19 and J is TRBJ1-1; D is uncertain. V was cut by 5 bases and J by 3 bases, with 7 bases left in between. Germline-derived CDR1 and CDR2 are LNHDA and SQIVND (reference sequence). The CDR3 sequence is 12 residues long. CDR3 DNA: TGTGCCAGTAGTCCCGGATACACTGAAGCTTTCTTT. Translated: CASSPGYTEAFF.

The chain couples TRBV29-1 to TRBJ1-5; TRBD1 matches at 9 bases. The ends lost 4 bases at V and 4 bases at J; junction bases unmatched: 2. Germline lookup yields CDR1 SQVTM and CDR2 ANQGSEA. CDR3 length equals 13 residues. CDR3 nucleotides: TGCAGCGTTGCGGGACAGGGAAATCAGCCCCAGCATTTT. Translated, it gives CSVAGQGNQPQHF.

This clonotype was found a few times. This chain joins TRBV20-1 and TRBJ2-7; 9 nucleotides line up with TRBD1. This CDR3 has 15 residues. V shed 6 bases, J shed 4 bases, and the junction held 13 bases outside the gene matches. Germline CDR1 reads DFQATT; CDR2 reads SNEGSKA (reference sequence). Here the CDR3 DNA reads TGCAGTGCCGCCACGGTGGGGACAGGGTATTACGAGCAGTACTTC. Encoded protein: CSAATVGTGYYEQYF.

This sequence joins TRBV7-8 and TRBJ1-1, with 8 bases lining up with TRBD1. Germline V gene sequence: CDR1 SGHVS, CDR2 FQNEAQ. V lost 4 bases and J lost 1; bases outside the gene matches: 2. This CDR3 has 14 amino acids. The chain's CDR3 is CASSYDRGNTEAFF. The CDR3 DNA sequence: TGTGCCAGCAGCTACGACAGGGGGAACACTGAAGCTTTCTTT.

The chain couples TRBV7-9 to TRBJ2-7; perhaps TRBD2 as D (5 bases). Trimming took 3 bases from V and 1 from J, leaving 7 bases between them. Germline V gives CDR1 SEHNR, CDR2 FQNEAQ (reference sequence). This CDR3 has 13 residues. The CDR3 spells CASSFGVSYEQYF. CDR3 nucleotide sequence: TGTGCCAGCAGCTTCGGGGTATCCTACGAGCAGTACTTC.

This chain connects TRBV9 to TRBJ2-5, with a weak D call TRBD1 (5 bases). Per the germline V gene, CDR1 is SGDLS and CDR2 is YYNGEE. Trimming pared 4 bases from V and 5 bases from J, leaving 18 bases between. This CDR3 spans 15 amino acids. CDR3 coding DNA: TGTGCCAGCAGCTTCTCCTCTGTGGGGCAGGAGACCCAGTACTTC. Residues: CASSFSSVGQETQYF.

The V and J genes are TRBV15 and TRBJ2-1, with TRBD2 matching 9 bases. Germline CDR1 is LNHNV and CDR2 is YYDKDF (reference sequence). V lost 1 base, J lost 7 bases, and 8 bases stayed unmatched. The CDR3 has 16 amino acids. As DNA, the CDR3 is TGTGCCACCAGCAGAGGGGACGCAAGCGGGAGGAATGAGCAGTTCTTC. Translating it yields CATSRGDASGRNEQFF.

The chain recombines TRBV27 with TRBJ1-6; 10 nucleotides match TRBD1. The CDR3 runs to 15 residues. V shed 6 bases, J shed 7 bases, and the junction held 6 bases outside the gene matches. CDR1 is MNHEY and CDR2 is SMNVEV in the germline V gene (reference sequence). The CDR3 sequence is CASSRTGQGNSPLHF. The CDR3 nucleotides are TGTGCCAGCAGCCGAACGGGACAGGGGAATTCACCCCTCCACTTT.

The CDR3 coding sequence is TGTGCCAGCAGTCCCTTACCCCCGGGGGCGCCGGCAGATACGCAGTATTTT. This translates into CASSPLPPGAPADTQYF. The gene calls are TRBV25-1 and TRBJ2-3; D possibly matches TRBD1 or TRBD2 (6 bases each). The germline V and J ends were trimmed by 5 bases and 4 bases, with 22 bases remaining between them. Per germline, CDR1 MGHDK and CDR2 SYGVNS. The CDR3 has 17 residues.

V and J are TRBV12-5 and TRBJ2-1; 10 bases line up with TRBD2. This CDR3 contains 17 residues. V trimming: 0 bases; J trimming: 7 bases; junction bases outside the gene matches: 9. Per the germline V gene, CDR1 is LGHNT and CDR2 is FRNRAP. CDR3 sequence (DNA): TGTGCTAGTGGTTTGGTAATTAGCGGGGGGCGAGGGAATGAGCAGTTCTTC. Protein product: CASGLVISGGRGNEQFF.

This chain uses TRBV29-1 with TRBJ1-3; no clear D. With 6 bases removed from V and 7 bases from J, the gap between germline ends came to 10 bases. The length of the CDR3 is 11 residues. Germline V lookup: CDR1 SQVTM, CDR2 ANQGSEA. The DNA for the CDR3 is TGCAGCGTCGACGGTGGGAACACCATATATTTT. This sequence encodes CSVDGGNTIYF.

CDR3 in DNA: TGCAGTGCTACCCCCCTCACTAGCGGGGGCAGAAGAGAGACCCAGTACTTC. It codes for CSATPLTSGGRRETQYF. This rearrangement joins TRBV20-1 to TRBJ2-5; TRBD2 matches 11 bases. The CDR3 totals 17 residues. The germline V gene encodes CDR1 DFQATT and CDR2 SNEGSKA (reference sequence). With 4 bases clipped from V and 4 bases from J, the junction kept 14 bases outside the gene matches.

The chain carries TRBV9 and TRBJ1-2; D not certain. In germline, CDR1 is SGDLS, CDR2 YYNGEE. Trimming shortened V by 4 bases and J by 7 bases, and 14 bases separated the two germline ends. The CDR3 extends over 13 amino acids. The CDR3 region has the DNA TGTGCCAGCAGCCGGTCGGCCGCAGGTGGCTACACCTTC. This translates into CASSRSAAGGYTF.

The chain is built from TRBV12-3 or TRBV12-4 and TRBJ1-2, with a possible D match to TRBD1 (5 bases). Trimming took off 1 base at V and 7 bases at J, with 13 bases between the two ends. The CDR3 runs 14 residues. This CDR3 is CASSLGGGARGYTF. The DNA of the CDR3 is TGTGCCAGCAGTTTAGGAGGAGGGGCTCGTGGCTACACCTTC.

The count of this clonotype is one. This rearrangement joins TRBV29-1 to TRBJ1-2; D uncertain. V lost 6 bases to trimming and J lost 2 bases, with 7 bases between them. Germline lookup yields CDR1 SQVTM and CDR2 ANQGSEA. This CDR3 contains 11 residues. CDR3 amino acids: CSVDKNYGYTF. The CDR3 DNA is TGCAGCGTCGACAAGAACTATGGCTACACCTTC.

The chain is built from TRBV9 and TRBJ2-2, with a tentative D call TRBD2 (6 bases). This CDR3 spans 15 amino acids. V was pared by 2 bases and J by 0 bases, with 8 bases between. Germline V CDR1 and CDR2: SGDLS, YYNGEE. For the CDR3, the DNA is TGTGCCAGCAGCGTCGGAGGGGCGAACACCGGGGAGCTGTTTTTT. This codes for CASSVGGANTGELFF.

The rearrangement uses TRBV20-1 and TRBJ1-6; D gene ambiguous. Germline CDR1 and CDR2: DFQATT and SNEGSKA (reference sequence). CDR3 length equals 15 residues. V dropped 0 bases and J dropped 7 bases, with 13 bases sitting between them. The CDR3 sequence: CSARDRSHGNSPLHF. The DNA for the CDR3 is TGCAGTGCTAGAGATCGGAGTCACGGAAATTCACCCCTCCACTTT.

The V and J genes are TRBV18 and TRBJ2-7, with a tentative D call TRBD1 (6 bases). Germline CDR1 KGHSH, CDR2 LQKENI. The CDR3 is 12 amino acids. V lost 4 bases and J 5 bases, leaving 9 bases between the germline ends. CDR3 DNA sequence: TGTGCCAGCTCACACAGGGCAGACGAGCAGTACTTC. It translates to CASSHRADEQYF.